A selection of T cell receptor beta chains follows, all from one sample in a study of blood T cell repertoires in COVID-19. Produced via immunoSEQ multiplex PCR; TCRdb's table is partial and in-frame only. The sample has under 200,000 clones; about 89% are singletons. The sequencing input was peripheral blood. The receptors originated from a man aged 40-55 years with active or convalescent COVID-19. Both conserved end residues are part of each CDR3. Fields, in order: J gene, clone size, D gene, V gene, CDR3 DNA, CDR3 protein. D genes are given only for firm matches. Part of the rows lack a size; the others show once, few, many or a class for expanded clones.

>TRBJ1-1|-|-|TRBV4-1
TGCGCCAGCAGCCCTGGCGTATCGGGGACTGAAGCTTTCTTT
CASSPGVSGTEAFF
>TRBJ1-5|-|-|TRBV29-1
TGCAGCGTTGGTTCAGGGTCGAGCAATCAGCCCCAGCATTTT
CSVGSGSSNQPQHF
>TRBJ2-7|-|TRBD1|TRBV28
TGTGCCAGCAGCCGCTACGGGACAGACTACGAGCAGTACTTC
CASSRYGTDYEQYF
>TRBJ1-1|-|TRBD1|TRBV19
TGTGCCAGCAACGACAGGGTTTGGACTGAAGCTTTCTTT
CASNDRVWTEAFF
>TRBJ2-1|-|-|TRBV28
TGTGCCAGTGGGCAGGGGAGCTCCTACAATGAGCAGTTCTTC
CASGQGSSYNEQFF
>TRBJ1-2|-|-|TRBV28
TGTGCCAGCAGTTTTTCCGGGACAAAAGGCTACACCTTC
CASSFSGTKGYTF
>TRBJ1-1|-|-|TRBV4-1
TGCGCCAGCAGCTTCGACAGCCGGCAGGCTGAAGCTTTCTTT
CASSFDSRQAEAFF
>TRBJ1-5|-|-|TRBV19
TGTGCCAGTATCGATTCGGAGTATAGCAATCAGCCCCAGCATTTT
CASIDSEYSNQPQHF
>TRBJ1-1|-|-|TRBV19
TGTGCCAGTAGTATGCCCGCAGGGTCGGGGAACACTGAAGCTTTCTTT
CASSMPAGSGNTEAFF
>TRBJ2-4|-|TRBD1|TRBV11-2
TGTGCCAGCAGCCGACAGGGGGCGGGGGCCAAAAACATTCAGTACTTC
CASSRQGAGAKNIQYF
>TRBJ1-1|-|-|TRBV5-1
TGCGCCAGCACCGTACCGGGACTTCAAGGCACTGAAGCTTTCTTT
CASTVPGLQGTEAFF
>TRBJ1-4|-|-|TRBV5-3
TGTGCCAGAAGCTTGCACAGGGTCTTGGAAAAACTGTTTTTT
CARSLHRVLEKLFF
>TRBJ2-5|-|TRBD1|TRBV11-2
TGTCCCTGCGAGGTCAGGGGGCGCCAAGAGACCCAGTACTTC
CPCEVRGRQETQYF
>TRBJ2-1|-|-|TRBV19
TGTGCCAGTCAAAGTATCCGGTCGGTGCGGGATGAGCAGTTCTTC
CASQSIRSVRDEQFF
>TRBJ2-5|-|-|TRBV15
TGTGCCACCAGCAGAGACAGGCAAGAGACCCAGTACTTC
CATSRDRQETQYF
>TRBJ1-5|-|TRBD1|TRBV30
TGTGCCTGGAGCGGAACCGGACAGGGGAGCCAGCCCCAGCATTTT
CAWSGTGQGSQPQHF
>TRBJ2-2|-|-|TRBV4-3
TGCGCCAGCAGCCCTCAAAACCGGAGACTAGCCGGGGAGCTGTTTTTT
CASSPQNRRLAGELFF
>TRBJ1-5|-|TRBD1|TRBV6-2/TRBV6-3
TGTGCCAGCAGTTATCGACAGGGGGCGGAGGTTCAGCCCCAGCATTTT
CASSYRQGAEVQPQHF
>TRBJ1-5|-|-|TRBV2
TGTGCCAGCAGTGAACTCGGGGGACGGCAGCCCCAGCATTTT
CASSELGGRQPQHF
>TRBJ1-4|-|-|TRBV7-9
TGTGCCAGCAGCTTCACGGGAGGGCTGGGCGAAAAACTGTTTTTT
CASSFTGGLGEKLFF
>TRBJ1-1|-|TRBD1|TRBV19
TGTGCCAGTAGTATAGATATCAAGAGGGACAGGGCTTCCCGGGACACTGAAGCTTTCTTT
CASSIDIKRDRASRDTEAFF
>TRBJ1-2|-|TRBD1|TRBV9
TGTGCCAGCAGCGTAGCAACAGGGGGCTATGGCTACACCTTC
CASSVATGGYGYTF
>TRBJ2-3|-|-|TRBV30
TGTGCCTGGAGTGTCTCTGCGAGCACAGATACGCAGTATTTT
CAWSVSASTDTQYF
>TRBJ2-5|-|TRBD1|TRBV3-1/TRBV3-2
TGTGCCAGCAGCCAAGAGCGGCTGGACAGGGGGAGGGAGACCCAGTACTTC
CASSQERLDRGRETQYF
>TRBJ2-7|-|TRBD2|TRBV27
TGTGCCAGCAGTTTAGCATTCCGCGGGGGTATACCCTACGAGCAGTACTTC
CASSLAFRGGIPYEQYF
>TRBJ2-3|-|-|TRBV10-1
TGCGCCAGCAGTGAGTGGCCCCGGCGGGCTAACACAGATACGCAGTATTTT
CASSEWPRRANTDTQYF
>TRBJ2-3|-|-|TRBV10-3
TGTGCCATCAGTGAGTCTGAGCGGTACACAGATACGCAGTATTTT
CAISESERYTDTQYF
>TRBJ2-5|-|-|TRBV2
TGTGCCAGCAGGGCTAGCCCGAGGGCCCAAGAGACCCAGTACTTC
CASRASPRAQETQYF
>TRBJ1-1|-|-|TRBV21-1
TGTGCCAGCAGCAAAGTTGGGCCCAATGAGGGAATCGACACTGAAGCTTTCTTT
CASSKVGPNEGIDTEAFF
>TRBJ1-1|-|-|TRBV7-2
TGTGCCAGCAGCTTACTCTCAGCGCTCCCTGAAGCTTTCTTT
CASSLLSALPEAFF
>TRBJ1-1|-|-|TRBV7-3
TGTGCCAGCAGCCCGGGGACTTCGAACACTGAAGCTTTCTTT
CASSPGTSNTEAFF
>TRBJ1-3|-|-|TRBV4-1
TGCGCCAGCAGCCCCAACAGGTTGAGGAGCTCTGGAAACACCATATATTTT
CASSPNRLRSSGNTIYF
>TRBJ1-1|few|-|TRBV29-1
TGCAGCGTTGAAGGGCTTATGAACACTGAAGCTTTCTTT
CSVEGLMNTEAFF
>TRBJ2-7|-|TRBD2|TRBV6-2/TRBV6-3
TGTGCCAGCAGTCGGACTAGCTTGGGACCCTACGAGCAGTACTTC
CASSRTSLGPYEQYF
>TRBJ2-1|-|-|TRBV12-3/TRBV12-4
TGTGCCAGCAGTCTTACTGGCAATGAGCAGTTCTTC
CASSLTGNEQFF
>TRBJ2-5|-|-|TRBV4-1
TGCGCCAGCAGCCAAGACTCTAGCCGGGAGACCCAGTACTTC
CASSQDSSRETQYF
>TRBJ2-7|-|TRBD2|TRBV5-4
TGTGCCAGCTACGAGCGGGGCAGCTCCTACGAGCAGTACTTC
CASYERGSSYEQYF
>TRBJ2-3|-|-|TRBV18
TGTGCCAGCTCACCGGGGGGAGCGTTCACAGATACGCAGTATTTT
CASSPGGAFTDTQYF
>TRBJ1-2|-|-|TRBV11-3
TGTGCCGCCCACCCTATAGTAATGAGAGGCTACACCTTC
CAAHPIVMRGYTF
>TRBJ1-2|-|TRBD1|TRBV29-1
TGCAGCGGGAGGACAGGGCAGACGCTGGGCTACACCTTC
CSGRTGQTLGYTF
>TRBJ1-3|-|-|TRBV3-1/TRBV3-2
TGTGCCAGCAGCCAAAGCTCAGGTCGGCTTACTGGAAACACCATATATTTT
CASSQSSGRLTGNTIYF
>TRBJ1-2|-|-|TRBV2
TGTGCCAGCACCCCCACCCTCGGACATATTAACTATGGCTACACCTTC
CASTPTLGHINYGYTF